This T cell receptor (beta chain) was retrieved from a study of CD4 T cells in relation to SARS-CoV-2 and coronaviruses. This clone was found a few times. The antigen is undetermined. Unexposed donor CD4+ T cells date from about 2011-2018, before the COVID-19 pandemic. The cells were cultured for 10 days before CD4+ T cells were isolated. The CDR3 consists of 13 residues. Germline CDR1 SGDLS, CDR2 YYNGEE. The ends were cut back, 6 bases at V and 0 bases at J, with 9 bases in the middle. Profiled with immunoSEQ multiplex PCR; TCRdb holds only in-frame clones, not every one. The sample comprises some 21,000 clones, approximately 70% of which are singletons, and about a fifth rests with the top ten.

This sequence was found in a human donor in good health. Specimen: CD4+ T cells from PBMCs, cultured in vitro. The chain joins TRBV9 to TRBJ1-1; TRBD1 is a possible D gene (5 bases). CDR3: CASTRAVNTEAFF. The CDR3 region has the DNA TGTGCCAGCACCAGGGCGGTGAACACTGAAGCTTTCTTT.